The next 8 T cell receptor beta chains were all read from a single sample in a study of T cells in Graves' hyperthyroidism and ophthalmopathy (dated by TCRdb to between 2017 and 2020). Preparation of the library involved multiplex PCR. Sequenced on an Illumina HiSeq 2000. The TCR beta CDR3 regions were amplified from the RNA transcripts. The first round of RT-PCR for the TCR CDR3 was performed with the HTBI primer set and the Qiagen OneStep RT-PCR kit. TCRdb redid the processing of the public reads, applying fastp at Q25 and MiXCR, and retained in-frame beta chains. Each record represents a unique CDR3 protein, reported with the most common genes and DNA among its rows. Recorded for this sample are roughly 380,000 distinct CDR3 sequences; over 15% of them occurred a single time. Jointly, the top ten make up less than 20% of the sample. The specimen sequenced was blood. The source of these receptors is a woman between 40 and 55 years old with Graves' ophthalmopathy.

This clonotype was picked up many times. The J gene is TRBJ2-7, the V gene TRBV6-1; D is possibly TRBD2 (6 bases). V gave up 2 bases and J gave up 2 bases, with 13 bases separating them. Germline-derived CDR1 and CDR2 are MNHNS and SASEGT. The CDR3 covers 15 residues. The CDR3 here is CASSETGEVTYEQYF. The DNA for the CDR3 is TGTGCCAGCAGTGAAACGGGGGAGGTCACCTACGAGCAGTACTTC.

This clonotype was picked up many times. CDR3 DNA: TGTGCCAGCAGTTCGCCTTACGACAGGGGCAACTACGAGCAGTACTTC. Protein sequence: CASSSPYDRGNYEQYF. This chain joins TRBV28 and TRBJ2-7; 8 positions agree with TRBD1. Trimming cost V 4 bases and J 3 bases; bases outside gene matches: 11. The germline gives CDR1 MDHEN, CDR2 SYDVKM. The CDR3 has 16 residues. The full variable domain, with the rest looked up from reference TRBV28 and TRBJ2-7, is DVKVTQSSRYLVKRTGEKVFLECVQDMDHENMFWYRQDPGLGLRLIYFSYDVKMKEKGDIPEGYSVSREKKERFSLILESASTNQTSMYLCASSSPYDRGNYEQYFGPGTRLTVT.

The sample holds many counts of this clonotype. The CDR3 protein is CATSRDGPKNTEAFF. The CDR3 DNA reads as TGTGCCACCAGCAGAGATGGGCCAAAGAACACTGAAGCTTTCTTT. The V and J genes are TRBV15 and TRBJ1-1, with D hard to call. Trimming took off 0 bases at V and 1 base at J, with 9 bases between the two ends. Germline-derived CDR1 and CDR2 are LNHNV and YYDKDF (reference sequence). The length of the CDR3 is 15 residues.

This clonotype was counted ten times or more. CDR3: CSARRYRVSKYSEQYF. CDR3 sequence (DNA): TGCAGTGCTAGAAGATACAGGGTCTCGAAATATTCCGAGCAGTACTTC. The chain employs TRBV20-1 and TRBJ2-7; D might be TRBD1 (6 bases). The V and J ends lost 2 bases and 6 bases respectively, with 23 bases between them. This CDR3 has 16 amino acids. Germline V CDR1 and CDR2: DFQATT, SNEGSKA (reference sequence).

Ten or more counts support this clonotype. The chain carries TRBV20-1 and TRBJ2-7; maybe TRBD2 (6 bases). This CDR3 is 14 amino acids long. V was cut by 1 base and J by 5 bases, with 15 bases left in between. From germline, CDR1 is DFQATT and CDR2 SNEGSKA (reference sequence). The CDR3 DNA reads TGCAGTGCTAGAGTAGGCGGGATCCGAGACGAGCAGTACTTC. Translation: CSARVGGIRDEQYF.

The chain has TRBV15 and TRBJ1-1; D is uncertain. Looked up from germline, CDR1 is LNHNV and CDR2 is YYDKDF (reference sequence). The CDR3 runs to 17 residues. The V end was cut by 1 base, the J end by 2 bases, with 17 bases between. The CDR3 protein is CATSRGPLHLGNTEAFF. The CDR3 DNA reads as TGTGCCACCAGCAGAGGACCCCTTCACCTGGGAAACACTGAAGCTTTCTTT. Complete variable domain (other parts from reference TRBV15 and TRBJ1-1): DAMVIQNPRYQVTQFGKPVTLSCSQTLNHNVMYWYQQKSSQAPKLLFHYYDKDFNNEADTPDNFQSRRPNTSFCFLDIRSPGLGDTAMYLCATSRGPLHLGNTEAFFGQGTRLTVV.

In this sample, this clonotype turned up many times. The chain has TRBV19 and TRBJ1-1; D is possibly TRBD1 (5 bases). V was clipped by 4 bases and J by 5 bases, with 20 bases between them. CDR3 length: 16 residues. Germline V CDR1 and CDR2: LNHDA, SQIVND (reference sequence). The CDR3 spells CASSRRQKHPGTEAFF. The DNA for the CDR3 is TGTGCCAGTAGTAGGCGACAGAAACACCCGGGAACTGAAGCTTTCTTT. Full variable domain (remainder filled in from reference TRBV19 and TRBJ1-1): DGGITQSPKYLFRKEGQNVTLSCEQNLNHDAMYWYRQDPGQGLRLIYYSQIVNDFQKGDIAEGYSVSREKKESFPLTVTSAQKNPTAFYLCASSRRQKHPGTEAFFGQGTRLTVV.

This clonotype was recorded many times. The chain links TRBV28 to TRBJ1-6, with 11 positions matching TRBD1. The length of the CDR3 is 14 residues. After removal of 8 bases from V and 9 bases from J, the junction contained 6 bases not matched to a gene. CDR1 and CDR2 (germline): MDHEN, SYDVKM. This CDR3 is CASLRTGGISPLHF. CDR3 sequence (DNA): TGTGCCAGCTTAAGGACAGGGGGCATTTCACCCCTCCACTTT.